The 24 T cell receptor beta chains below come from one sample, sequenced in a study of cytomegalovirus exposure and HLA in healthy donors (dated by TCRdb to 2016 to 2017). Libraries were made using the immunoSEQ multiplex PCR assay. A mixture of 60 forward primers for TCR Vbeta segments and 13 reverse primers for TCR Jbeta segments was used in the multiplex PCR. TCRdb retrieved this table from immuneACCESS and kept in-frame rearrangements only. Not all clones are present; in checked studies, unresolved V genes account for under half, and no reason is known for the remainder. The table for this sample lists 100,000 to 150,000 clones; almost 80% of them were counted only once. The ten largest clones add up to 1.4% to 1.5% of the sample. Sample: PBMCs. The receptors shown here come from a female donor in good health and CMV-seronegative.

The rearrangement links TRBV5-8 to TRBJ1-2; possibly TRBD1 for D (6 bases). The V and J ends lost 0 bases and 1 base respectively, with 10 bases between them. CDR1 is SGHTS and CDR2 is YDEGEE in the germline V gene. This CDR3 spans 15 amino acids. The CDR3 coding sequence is TGTGCCAGCAGCTTGGCAATAGGGGGTAACTATGGCTACACCTTC. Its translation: CASSLAIGGNYGYTF.

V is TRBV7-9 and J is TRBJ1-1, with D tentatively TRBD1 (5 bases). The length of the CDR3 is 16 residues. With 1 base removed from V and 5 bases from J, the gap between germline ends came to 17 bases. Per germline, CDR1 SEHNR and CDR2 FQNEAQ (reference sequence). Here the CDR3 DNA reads TGTGCCAGCAGCTTAGGCCCAGCGGGGGGTGGAACTGAAGCTTTCTTT. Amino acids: CASSLGPAGGGTEAFF.

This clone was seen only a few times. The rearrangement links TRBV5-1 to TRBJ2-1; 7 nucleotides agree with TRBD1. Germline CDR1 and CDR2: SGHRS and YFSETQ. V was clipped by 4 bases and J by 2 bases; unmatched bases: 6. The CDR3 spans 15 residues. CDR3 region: CASSPTGAPYNEQFF. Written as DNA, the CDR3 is TGCGCCAGCAGCCCCACAGGGGCCCCCTACAATGAGCAGTTCTTC.

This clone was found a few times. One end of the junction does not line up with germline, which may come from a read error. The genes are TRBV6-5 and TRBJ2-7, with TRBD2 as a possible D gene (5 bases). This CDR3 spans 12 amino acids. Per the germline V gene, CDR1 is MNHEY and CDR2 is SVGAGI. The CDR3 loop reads CATGISSYERYF. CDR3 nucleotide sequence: TGTGCCACCGGGATTAGCTCCTACGAGCGGTACTTC.

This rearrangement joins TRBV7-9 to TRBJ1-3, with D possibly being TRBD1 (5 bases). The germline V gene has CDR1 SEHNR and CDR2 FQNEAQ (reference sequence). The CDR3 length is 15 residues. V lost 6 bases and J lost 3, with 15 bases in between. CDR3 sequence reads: CASRRTSVGGNTIYF. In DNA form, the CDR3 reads TGTGCCAGCAGAAGGACATCCGTCGGTGGAAACACCATATATTTT.

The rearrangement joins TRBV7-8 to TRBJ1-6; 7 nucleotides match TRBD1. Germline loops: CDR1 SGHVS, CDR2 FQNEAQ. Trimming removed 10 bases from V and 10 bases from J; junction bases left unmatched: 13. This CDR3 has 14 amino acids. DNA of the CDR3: TGTGCCATTACTACGGGACAGATGAACTCACCCCTCCACTTT. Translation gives CAITTGQMNSPLHF.

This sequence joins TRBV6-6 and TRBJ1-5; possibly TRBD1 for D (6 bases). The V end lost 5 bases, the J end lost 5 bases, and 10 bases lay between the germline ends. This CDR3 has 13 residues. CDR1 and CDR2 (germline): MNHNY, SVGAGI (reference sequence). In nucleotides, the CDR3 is TGTGCCAGCAGTGGGGACACCTATCAGCCCCAGCATTTT. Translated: CASSGDTYQPQHF.

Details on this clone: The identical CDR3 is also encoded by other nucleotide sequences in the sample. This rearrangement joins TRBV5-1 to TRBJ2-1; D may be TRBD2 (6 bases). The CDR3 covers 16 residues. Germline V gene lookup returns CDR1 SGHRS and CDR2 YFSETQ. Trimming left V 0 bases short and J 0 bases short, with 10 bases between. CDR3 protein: CASSLAGTSSYNEQFF. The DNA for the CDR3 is TGCGCCAGCAGCTTGGCCGGGACTTCCTCCTACAATGAGCAGTTCTTC.

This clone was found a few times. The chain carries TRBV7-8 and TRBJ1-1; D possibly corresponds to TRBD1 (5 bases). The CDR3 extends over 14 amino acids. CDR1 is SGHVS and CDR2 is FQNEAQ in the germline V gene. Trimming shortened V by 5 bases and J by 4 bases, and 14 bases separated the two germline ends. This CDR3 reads CASSMRDSFTEAFF. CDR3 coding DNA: TGTGCCAGCAGCATGAGGGACTCTTTCACTGAAGCTTTCTTT.

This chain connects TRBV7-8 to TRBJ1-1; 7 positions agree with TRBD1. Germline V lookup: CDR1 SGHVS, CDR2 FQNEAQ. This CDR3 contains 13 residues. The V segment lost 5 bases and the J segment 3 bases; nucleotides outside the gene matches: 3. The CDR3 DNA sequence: TGTGCCAGCAGCAGTCAGGGGGACACTGAAGCTTTCTTT. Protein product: CASSSQGDTEAFF.

CDR3 DNA sequence: TGTGCCAGCAGCTTAGGGGTAGCGGGACATGAGCAGTACTTC. Protein product: CASSLGVAGHEQYF. V and J are TRBV11-2 and TRBJ2-7, with 8 nucleotides matching TRBD2. Germline CDR1 is SGHAT and CDR2 is FQNNGV. V lost 1 base, J lost 7 bases, and 6 bases stayed unmatched. This CDR3 is built from 14 residues.

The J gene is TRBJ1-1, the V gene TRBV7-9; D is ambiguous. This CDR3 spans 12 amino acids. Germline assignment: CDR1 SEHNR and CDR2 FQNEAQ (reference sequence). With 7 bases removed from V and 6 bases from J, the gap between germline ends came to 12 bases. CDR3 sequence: CASTADDPEAFF. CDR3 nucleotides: TGTGCCAGCACCGCGGATGACCCTGAAGCTTTCTTT.

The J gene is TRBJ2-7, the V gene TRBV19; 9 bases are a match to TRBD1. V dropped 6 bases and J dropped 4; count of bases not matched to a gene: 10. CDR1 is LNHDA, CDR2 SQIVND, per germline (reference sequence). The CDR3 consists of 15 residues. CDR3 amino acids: CASSSAGTGIYEQYF. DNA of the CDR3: TGTGCCAGTAGCTCGGCCGGGACAGGGATTTACGAGCAGTACTTC.

The CDR3 loop is CASNPGSSTGELFF. The CDR3, as DNA: TGTGCCAGCAACCCCGGGAGTAGTACCGGGGAGCTGTTTTTT. The V call is TRBV7-3, the J call TRBJ2-2; TRBD2 might be the D (6 bases). The CDR3 runs 14 residues. Germline CDR1 SGHTA, CDR2 FQGTGA. Trimming took 7 bases from V and 5 from J, leaving 14 bases between them.

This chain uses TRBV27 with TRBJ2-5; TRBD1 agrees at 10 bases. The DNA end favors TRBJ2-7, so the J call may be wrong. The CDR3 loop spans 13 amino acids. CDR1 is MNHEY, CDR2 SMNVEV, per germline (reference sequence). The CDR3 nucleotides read TGTGCCAGCAGCCGGGACAGGGGTTACGAGCAGTACTTC. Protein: CASSRDRGYEQYF.

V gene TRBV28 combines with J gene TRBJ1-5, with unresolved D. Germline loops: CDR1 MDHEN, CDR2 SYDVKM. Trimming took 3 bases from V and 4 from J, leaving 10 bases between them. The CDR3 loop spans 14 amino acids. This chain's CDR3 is CASSLEYGNQPQHF. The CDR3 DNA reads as TGTGCCAGCAGTTTGGAGTATGGGAATCAGCCCCAGCATTTT. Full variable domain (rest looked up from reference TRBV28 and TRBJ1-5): DVKVTQSSRYLVKRTGEKVFLECVQDMDHENMFWYRQDPGLGLRLIYFSYDVKMKEKGDIPEGYSVSREKKERFSLILESASTNQTSMYLCASSLEYGNQPQHFGDGTRLSIL.

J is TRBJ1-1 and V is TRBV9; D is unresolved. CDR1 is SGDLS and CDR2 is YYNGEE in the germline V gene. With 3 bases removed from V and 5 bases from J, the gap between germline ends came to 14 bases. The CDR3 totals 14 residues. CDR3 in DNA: TGTGCCAGCAGCGCGGGTCTCGACGGGACTGAAGCTTTCTTT. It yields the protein CASSAGLDGTEAFF.

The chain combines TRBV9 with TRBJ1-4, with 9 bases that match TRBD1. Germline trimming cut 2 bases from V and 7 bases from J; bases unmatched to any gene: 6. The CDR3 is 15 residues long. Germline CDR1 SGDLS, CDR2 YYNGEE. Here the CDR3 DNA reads TGTGCCAGCAGCGTGGGGACAGGGAAAGTTGAAAAACTGTTTTTT. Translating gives CASSVGTGKVEKLFF.

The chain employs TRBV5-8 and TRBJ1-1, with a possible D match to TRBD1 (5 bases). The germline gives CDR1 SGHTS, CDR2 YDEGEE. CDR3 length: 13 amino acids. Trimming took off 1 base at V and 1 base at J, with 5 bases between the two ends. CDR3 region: CASSLQGNTEAFF. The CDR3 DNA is TGTGCCAGCAGCTTGCAGGGGAACACTGAAGCTTTCTTT.

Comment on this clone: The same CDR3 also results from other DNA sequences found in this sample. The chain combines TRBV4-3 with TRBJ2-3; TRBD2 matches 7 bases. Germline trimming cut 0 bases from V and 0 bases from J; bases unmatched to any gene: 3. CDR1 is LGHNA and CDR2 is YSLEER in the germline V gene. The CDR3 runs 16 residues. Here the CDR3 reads CASSQESSGSTDTQYF. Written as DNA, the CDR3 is TGCGCCAGCAGCCAAGAATCTAGCGGTAGCACAGATACGCAGTATTTT.

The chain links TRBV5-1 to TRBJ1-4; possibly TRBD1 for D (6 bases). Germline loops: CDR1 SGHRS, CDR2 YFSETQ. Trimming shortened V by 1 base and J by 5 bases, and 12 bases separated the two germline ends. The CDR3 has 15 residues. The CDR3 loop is CASSLSGGGNEKLFF. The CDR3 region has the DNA TGCGCCAGCAGCTTGTCGGGGGGCGGAAATGAAAAACTGTTTTTT.

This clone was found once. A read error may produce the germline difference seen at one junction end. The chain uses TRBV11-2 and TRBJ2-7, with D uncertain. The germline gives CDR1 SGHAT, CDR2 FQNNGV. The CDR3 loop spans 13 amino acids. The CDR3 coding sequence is TGTGCCGGCAGCTTAGATCCTATAAGCGAGCAGTACTTC. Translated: CAGSLDPISEQYF.

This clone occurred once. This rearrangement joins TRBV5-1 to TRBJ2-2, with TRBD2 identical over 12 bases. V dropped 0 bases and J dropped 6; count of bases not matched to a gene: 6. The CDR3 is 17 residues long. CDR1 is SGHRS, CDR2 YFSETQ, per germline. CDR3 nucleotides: TGCGCCAGCAGCTTGGACTCGACTAGCGGGAGAGCCGGGGAGCTGTTTTTT. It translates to CASSLDSTSGRAGELFF.

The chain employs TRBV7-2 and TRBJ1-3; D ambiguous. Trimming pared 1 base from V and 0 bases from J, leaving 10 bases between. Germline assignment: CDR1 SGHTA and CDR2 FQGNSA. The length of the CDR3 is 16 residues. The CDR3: CASSLVFSYSGNTIYF. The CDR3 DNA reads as TGTGCCAGCAGCTTAGTATTCTCCTACTCTGGAAACACCATATATTTT.